This T cell receptor (beta chain) was captured in a study of glioma-infiltrating T cells. Broader study findings: CDR3 overlap between tissue and blood was very small. Non-neoplastic patients had below-expected tissue-blood divergence, while all gliomas exceeded expectation.

TCR alpha and beta CDR3 regions were amplified from RNA using iRepertoire nested multiplex PCR. Tissue mRNA or PBMC total RNA, roughly 100-400 ng, went into one-step reverse transcription and amplification. A single record per CDR3 protein comes from TCRdb applying MiXCR to the multiplex PCR reads. This table holds approximately 110,000 distinct CDR3 sequences, about 25% found once. Trimming stripped 1 base from V and 0 bases from J, with 14 bases between. The CDR3 spans 17 residues. Looked up from germline, CDR1 is KGHSH and CDR2 is LQKENI. In this sample, this clonotype turned up many times. The antigen is unknown.

Sequences were obtained from glioma tissue, nonneoplastic brain tissue, or PBMCs (not recorded which). The receptor comes from a human donor with low-grade glioma or glioblastoma, undergoing nonglioma brain surgery, or in good health (not recorded which). J is TRBJ2-3 and V is TRBV18; no definite D call. CDR3 DNA sequence: TGTGCCAGCTCACCACGGGTGTCGGAAGCGAGCACAGATACGCAGTATTTT. As protein: CASSPRVSEASTDTQYF.